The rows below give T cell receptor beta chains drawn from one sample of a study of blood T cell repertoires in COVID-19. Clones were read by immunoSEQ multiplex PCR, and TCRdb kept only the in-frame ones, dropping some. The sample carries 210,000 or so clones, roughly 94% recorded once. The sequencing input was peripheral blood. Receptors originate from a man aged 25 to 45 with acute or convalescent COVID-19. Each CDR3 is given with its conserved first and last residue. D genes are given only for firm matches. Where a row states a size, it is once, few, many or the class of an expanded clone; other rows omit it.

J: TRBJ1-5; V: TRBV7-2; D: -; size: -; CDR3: CASRLSGVQPQHF; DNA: TGTGCCAGCAGGCTATCAGGGGTTCAGCCCCAGCATTTT
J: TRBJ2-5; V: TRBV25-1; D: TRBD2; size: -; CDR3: CASRGALGTSKETQYF; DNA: TGTGCCAGCAGGGGGGCTCTCGGGACTAGTAAGGAGACCCAGTACTTC
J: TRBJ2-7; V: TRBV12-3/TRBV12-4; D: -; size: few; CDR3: CASSSGNEQYF; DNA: TGTGCCAGCAGTTCAGGAAACGAGCAGTACTTC
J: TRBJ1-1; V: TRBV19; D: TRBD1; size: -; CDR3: CASRSSGQRNTEAFF; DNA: TGTGCCAGCCGTTCTTCGGGACAGAGGAACACTGAAGCTTTCTTT
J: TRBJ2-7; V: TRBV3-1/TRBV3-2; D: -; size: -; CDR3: CASSRDGVSSYEQYF; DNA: TGTGCCAGCAGCCGCGACGGGGTTAGCTCCTACGAGCAGTACTTC
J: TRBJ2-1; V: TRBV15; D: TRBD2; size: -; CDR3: CATSRGLDNEQFF; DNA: TGTGCCACCAGCAGGGGACTAGACAATGAGCAGTTCTTC
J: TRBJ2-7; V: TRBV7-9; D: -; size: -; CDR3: CASSATPGSEAYEQYF; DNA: TGTGCCAGCAGTGCAACTCCCGGGTCAGAGGCCTACGAGCAGTACTTC
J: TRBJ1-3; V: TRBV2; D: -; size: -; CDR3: CASSAPLDDGGNTIYF; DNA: TGTGCCAGCAGTGCTCCCCTAGACGATGGTGGAAACACCATATATTTT
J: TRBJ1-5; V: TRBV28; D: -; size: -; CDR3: CASRSGSEQPQHF; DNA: TGTGCCAGTCGTTCAGGGTCGGAGCAGCCCCAGCATTTT
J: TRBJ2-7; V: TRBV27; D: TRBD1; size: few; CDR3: CASSLGQGPYEQYF; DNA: TGTGCCAGCAGTTTGGGACAGGGGCCCTACGAGCAGTACTTC
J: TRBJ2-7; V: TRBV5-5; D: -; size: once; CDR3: CASSLQVSYEQYF; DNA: TGTGCCAGCAGCCTCCAGGTCTCCTACGAGCAGTACTTC
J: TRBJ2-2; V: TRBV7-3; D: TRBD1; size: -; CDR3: CASSGRGQTSNTGELFF; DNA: TGTGCCAGCAGCGGAAGGGGACAGACTTCGAACACCGGGGAGCTGTTTTTT
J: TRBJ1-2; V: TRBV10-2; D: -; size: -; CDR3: CASSDSGGYTF; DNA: TGCGCCAGCAGTGATTCGGGGGGCTACACCTTC
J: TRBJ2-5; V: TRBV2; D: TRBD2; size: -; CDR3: CASIRGGAEETQYF; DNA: TGTGCCAGCATTCGCGGGGGGGCCGAAGAGACCCAGTACTTC
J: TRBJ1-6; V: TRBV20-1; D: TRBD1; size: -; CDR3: CSASTTGVDSPLHF; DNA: TGCAGTGCTAGTACGACAGGGGTCGATTCACCCCTCCACTTT
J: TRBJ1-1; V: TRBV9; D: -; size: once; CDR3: CASSLTGQSSEAFF; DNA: TGTGCCAGCAGCTTAACGGGACAAAGCTCTGAAGCTTTCTTT
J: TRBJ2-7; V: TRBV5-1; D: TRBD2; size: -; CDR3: CASSLGGLAGSYEQYF; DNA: TGCGCCAGCAGCTTGGGGGGACTAGCGGGCTCATACGAGCAGTACTTC
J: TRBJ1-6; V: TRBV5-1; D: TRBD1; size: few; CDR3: CASSEGQGRSSPLHF; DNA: TGCGCCAGCAGCGAGGGACAGGGGCGCAGTTCACCCCTCCACTTT
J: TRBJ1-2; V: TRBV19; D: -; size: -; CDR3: CASSRQVSNYGYTF; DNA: TGTGCCAGTAGTAGGCAGGTATCTAACTATGGCTACACCTTC
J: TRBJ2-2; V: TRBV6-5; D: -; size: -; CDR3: CASSQTSTGELFF; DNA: TGTGCCAGCAGTCAAACTAGCACCGGGGAGCTGTTTTTT
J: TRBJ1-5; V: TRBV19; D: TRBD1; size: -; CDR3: CASSTWGRGINQPQHF; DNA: TGTGCCAGTAGTACCTGGGGCAGGGGGATCAATCAGCCCCAGCATTTT
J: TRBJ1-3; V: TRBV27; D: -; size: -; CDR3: CASSLLPVAGNTIYF; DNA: TGTGCCAGCAGTTTATTACCAGTGGCTGGAAACACCATATATTTT
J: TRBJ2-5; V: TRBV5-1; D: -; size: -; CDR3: CASSLGSRKETQYF; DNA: TGCGCCAGCAGCTTGGGGAGCCGTAAAGAGACCCAGTACTTC
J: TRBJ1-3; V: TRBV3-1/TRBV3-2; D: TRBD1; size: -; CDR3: CASSHLRDSSGNTIYF; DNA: TGTGCCAGCAGCCACCTCCGGGACAGCTCTGGAAACACCATATATTTT
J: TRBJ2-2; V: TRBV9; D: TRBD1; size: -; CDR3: CASTPSGDRGFVTGELFF; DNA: TGTGCCAGCACCCCGTCGGGTGACAGGGGTTTTGTCACCGGGGAGCTGTTTTTT
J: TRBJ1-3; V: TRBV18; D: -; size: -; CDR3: CASSPGQSSGNTIYF; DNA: TGTGCCAGCTCACCTGGACAGAGCTCTGGAAACACCATATATTTT
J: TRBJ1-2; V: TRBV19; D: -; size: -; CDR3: CASSKENYGYTF; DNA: TGTGCCAGTAGTAAGGAGAACTATGGCTACACCTTC
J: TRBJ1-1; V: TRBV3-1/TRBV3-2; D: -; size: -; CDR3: CASSHRATEAFF; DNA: TGTGCCAGCAGCCACCGAGCCACTGAAGCTTTCTTT
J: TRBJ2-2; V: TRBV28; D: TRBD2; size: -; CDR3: CASSPKRLAGGRRFSSGELFF; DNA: TGTGCCAGCAGTCCTAAGAGGCTAGCGGGGGGGCGTAGGTTTTCTTCCGGGGAGCTGTTTTTT
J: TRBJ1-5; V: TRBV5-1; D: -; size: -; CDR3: CASSHDRPQHF; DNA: TGCGCCAGCAGCCACGACAGACCCCAGCATTTT
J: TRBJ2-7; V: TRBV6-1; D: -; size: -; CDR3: CASSESPIAIEQYF; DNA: TGTGCCAGCAGTGAAAGTCCTATTGCCATCGAGCAGTACTTC
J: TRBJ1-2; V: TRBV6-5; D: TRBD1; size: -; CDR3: CASSYSSTGGNYGYTF; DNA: TGTGCCAGCAGTTACTCGAGCACAGGGGGCAACTATGGCTACACCTTC
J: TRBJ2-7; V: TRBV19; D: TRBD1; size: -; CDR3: CASKPDRGHNEQYF; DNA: TGTGCCAGTAAACCGGACAGGGGTCATAACGAGCAGTACTTC
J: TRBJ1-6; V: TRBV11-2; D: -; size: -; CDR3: CASRSLSSPLHF; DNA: TGTGCCAGCAGGTCCCTGTCGTCACCCCTCCACTTT
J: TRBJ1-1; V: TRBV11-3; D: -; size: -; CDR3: CASSLRQDTEAFF; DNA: TGTGCCAGCAGCTTACGACAGGACACTGAAGCTTTCTTT
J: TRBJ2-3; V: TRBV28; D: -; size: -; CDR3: CASRSFTDTQYF; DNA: TGTGCCAGCAGGAGTTTCACAGATACGCAGTATTTT
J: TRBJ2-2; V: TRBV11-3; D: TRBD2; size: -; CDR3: CASSYSGGRADLYNGELFF; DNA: TGTGCCAGCAGCTACTCTGGCGGGAGGGCCGATCTGTATAACGGGGAGCTGTTTTTT
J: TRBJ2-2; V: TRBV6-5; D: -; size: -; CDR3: CASIPRTGIEGELFF; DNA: TGTGCCAGCATCCCGCGCACAGGGATAGAGGGGGAGCTGTTTTTT
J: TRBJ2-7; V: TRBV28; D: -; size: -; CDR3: CASSLSGRIYEQYF; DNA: TGTGCCAGCAGTTTATCTGGCAGAATATACGAGCAGTACTTC
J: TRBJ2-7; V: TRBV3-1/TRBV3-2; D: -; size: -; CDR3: CASGGHASSYEQYF; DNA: TGTGCCAGCGGGGGACATGCGAGCTCCTACGAGCAGTACTTC
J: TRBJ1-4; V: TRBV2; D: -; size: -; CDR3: CASSANRPGGTNEKLFF; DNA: TGTGCCAGCAGTGCAAATAGACCGGGTGGAACTAATGAAAAACTGTTTTTT
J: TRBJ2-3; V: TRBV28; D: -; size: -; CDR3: CASSSPGGTDTQYF; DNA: TGTGCCAGCAGTTCCCCAGGGGGGACAGATACGCAGTATTTT
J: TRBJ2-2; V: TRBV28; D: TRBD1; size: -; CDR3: CASRTGGLVLGELFF; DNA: TGTGCCAGCAGGACAGGGGGCTTGGTCTTAGGGGAGCTGTTTTTT
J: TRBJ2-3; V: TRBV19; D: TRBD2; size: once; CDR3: CASSGLAGEEDTQYF; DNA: TGTGCCAGTAGTGGACTAGCGGGAGAAGAAGATACGCAGTATTTT
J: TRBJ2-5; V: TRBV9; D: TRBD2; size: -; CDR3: CASSVGGGRQETQYF; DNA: TGTGCCAGCAGCGTAGGGGGAGGGCGTCAAGAGACCCAGTACTTC
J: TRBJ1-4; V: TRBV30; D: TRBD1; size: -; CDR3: CAWSVETGPNEKLFF; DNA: TGTGCCTGGAGTGTAGAGACAGGGCCTAATGAAAAACTGTTTTTT
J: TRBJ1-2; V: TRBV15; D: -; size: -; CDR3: CATSRDGQGYGYTF; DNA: TGTGCCACCAGCAGAGATGGGCAGGGCTATGGCTACACCTTC
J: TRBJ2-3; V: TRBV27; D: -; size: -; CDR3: CASRGGLYSTDTQYF; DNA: TGTGCCAGCAGGGGGGGACTGTACAGCACAGATACGCAGTATTTT
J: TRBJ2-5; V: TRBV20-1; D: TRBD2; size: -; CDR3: CSASVVGGGETQYF; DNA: TGCAGTGCTAGTGTAGTTGGGGGGGGAGAGACCCAGTACTTC
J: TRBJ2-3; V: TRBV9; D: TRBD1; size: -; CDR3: CASSANRGRDTQYF; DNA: TGTGCCAGCAGCGCGAACAGGGGGCGGGATACGCAGTATTTT
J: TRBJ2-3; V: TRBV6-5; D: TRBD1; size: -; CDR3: CASSRRGTATDTQYF; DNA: TGTGCCAGCAGTCGTCGAGGGACAGCCACAGATACGCAGTATTTT
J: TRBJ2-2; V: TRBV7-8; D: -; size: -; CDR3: CASSLLWNTGELFF; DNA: TGTGCCAGCAGCTTACTTTGGAACACCGGGGAGCTGTTTTTT
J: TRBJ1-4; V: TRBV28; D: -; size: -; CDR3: CASSFWADEKLFF; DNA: TGTGCCAGCAGTTTTTGGGCAGATGAAAAACTGTTTTTT
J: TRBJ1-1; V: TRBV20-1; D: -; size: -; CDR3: CSGKAVTEAFF; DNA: TGCAGTGGCAAAGCGGTCACTGAAGCTTTCTTT
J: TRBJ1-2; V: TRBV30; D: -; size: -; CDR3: CAWSGGGGQNYGYTF; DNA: TGTGCCTGGAGTGGCGGGGGGGGACAAAACTATGGCTACACCTTC
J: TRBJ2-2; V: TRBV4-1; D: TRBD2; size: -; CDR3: CASSGAGGHTGELFF; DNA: TGCGCCAGCAGCGGAGCGGGGGGGCACACCGGGGAGCTGTTTTTT
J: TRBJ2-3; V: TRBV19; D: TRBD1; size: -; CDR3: CASSILPGGDTQYF; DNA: TGTGCCAGTAGTATTTTACCAGGGGGAGATACGCAGTATTTT
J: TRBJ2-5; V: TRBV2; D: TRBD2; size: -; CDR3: CASSFGLAGDYQETQYF; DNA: TGTGCCAGCAGTTTTGGACTAGCGGGGGACTACCAAGAGACCCAGTACTTC
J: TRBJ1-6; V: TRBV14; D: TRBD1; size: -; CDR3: CASSKGQGNSPLHF; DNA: TGTGCCAGCAGCAAGGGACAGGGAAATTCACCCCTCCACTTT